The 23 T cell receptor beta chains listed next were all sequenced from one sample in a study of CD8+ T cells in alopecia areata. RNA, once extracted, was reverse transcribed into cDNA for use as the sequencing template. Only in-frame clones appear in the TCRdb table, and some are missing; sequencing was by immunoSEQ multiplex PCR. The data show around 250,000 clones, about two thirds seen once. The starting material was CD4+ T cells sorted from blood, obtained at week 0. These receptors were taken from a human donor with alopecia areata.

As concerns this clone: The sample carries other DNA sequences with the same CDR3. The CDR3 region is CASSPSGVGNSPLHF. CDR3 nucleotide sequence: TGTGCCAGCAGCCCATCTGGGGTCGGGAATTCACCCCTCCACTTT. The rearrangement links TRBV27 to TRBJ1-6, with D uncertain. The CDR3 runs to 15 residues. The germline CDR1 and CDR2 sequences are MNHEY and SMNVEV (reference sequence). V gave up 6 bases and J gave up 7 bases, with 16 bases separating them.

This chain links TRBV6-6 with TRBJ2-3; D possibly matches TRBD1 or TRBD2 (7 bases each). The germline CDR1 and CDR2 sequences are MNHNY and SVGAGI (reference sequence). Trimming shortened V by 5 bases and J by 5 bases, and 17 bases separated the two germline ends. The CDR3 runs 15 residues. The CDR3 is CASSAQGGARDTQYF. CDR3 DNA sequence: TGTGCCAGCAGTGCTCAGGGGGGGGCGAGAGATACGCAGTATTTT.

The V and J genes are TRBV5-1 and TRBJ2-1; 7 positions match TRBD2. Germline V gene lookup returns CDR1 SGHRS and CDR2 YFSETQ. This CDR3 has 14 residues. Losses at the gene ends were 4 bases for V and 5 bases for J; bases not matched to a gene: 6. CDR3 bases: TGCGCCAGCAGCAGTAGCGGGTCCCACAATGAGCAGTTCTTC. It specifies CASSSSGSHNEQFF. The entire variable domain, with the rest obtained from reference TRBV5-1 and TRBJ2-1, is as follows: KAGVTQTPRYLIKTRGQQVTLSCSPISGHRSVSWYQQTPGQGLQFLFEYFSETQRNKGNFPGRFSGRQFSNSRSEMNVSTLELGDSALYLCASSSSGSHNEQFFGPGTRLTVL.

This clone was observed a handful of times. Other DNA sequences in this sample translate to the same CDR3. This chain connects TRBV5-1 to TRBJ1-1; possibly TRBD1 for D (6 bases). Germline V lookup: CDR1 SGHRS, CDR2 YFSETQ. The ends were cut back, 4 bases at V and 1 base at J, with 11 bases in the middle. This CDR3 comprises 14 residues. In DNA form, the CDR3 reads TGCGCCAGCAGCCCCGACAGGCCGAACACTGAAGCTTTCTTT. Its protein is CASSPDRPNTEAFF.

V usage is TRBV7-9 and J usage is TRBJ1-1; D not resolved. The V end was cut by 4 bases, the J end by 1 base, with 10 bases between. Per germline, CDR1 SEHNR and CDR2 FQNEAQ (reference sequence). This CDR3 has 14 residues. The CDR3 loop reads CASSSLAGNTEAFF. CDR3 DNA: TGTGCCAGCAGCTCCCTCGCGGGGAACACTGAAGCTTTCTTT.

J is TRBJ2-3 and V is TRBV29-1; 9 bases are a match to TRBD1. Germline CDR1 and CDR2: SQVTM and ANQGSEA. The CDR3 spans 13 residues. V lost 7 bases, J lost 1 base, and 3 bases stayed unmatched. The CDR3 nucleotides are TGCAGCGGACGACAGGGGGGCACAGATACGCAGTATTTT. Protein: CSGRQGGTDTQYF.

The V and J genes are TRBV29-1 and TRBJ1-6; D perhaps matches TRBD1 (6 bases). The V gene's germline CDR1 is SQVTM and CDR2 ANQGSEA. V dropped 4 bases and J dropped 7 bases, with 11 bases sitting between them. The CDR3 consists of 13 residues. In DNA form, the CDR3 reads TGCAGCGTTGGGGAGGGGGAGAATTCACCCCTCCACTTT. It yields the protein CSVGEGENSPLHF.

This clone was detected a few times. V gene TRBV4-2 combines with J gene TRBJ1-1; D is possibly TRBD1 (5 bases). CDR3 length: 15 amino acids. The germline V gene encodes CDR1 LGHNA and CDR2 YNFKEQ. Deletions cut 7 bases from V and 6 bases from J, with 21 bases between. The CDR3 loop is CASKRLVGENSEAFF. The CDR3, as DNA: TGTGCCAGCAAGAGATTGGTGGGGGAAAACTCTGAAGCTTTCTTT.

In this sample, this clone turned up once. This chain joins TRBV30 and TRBJ1-5; perhaps TRBD1 as D (5 bases). V was pared by 3 bases and J by 5 bases, with 17 bases between. The CDR3 is made up of 15 amino acids. Per germline, CDR1 GTSNPN and CDR2 SVGIG (reference sequence). The CDR3: CAWSARSGMDQPQHF. CDR3 sequence (DNA): TGTGCCTGGAGCGCGCGATCAGGGATGGATCAGCCCCAGCATTTT.

The chain carries TRBV5-4 and TRBJ1-1, with D perhaps matching TRBD1 (6 bases). The CDR3 spans 14 residues. The V end was cut by 4 bases, the J end by 3 bases, with 13 bases between. Germline V gene data show CDR1 as SGHNT and CDR2 as YYREEE (reference sequence). The CDR3 sequence: CASSPDSDYTEAFF. As DNA, the CDR3 is TGTGCCAGCAGCCCGGACAGTGATTACACTGAAGCTTTCTTT. Based on the CDR3 plus reference TRBV5-4 and TRBJ1-1, the full variable domain is ETGVTQSPTHLIKTRGQQVTLRCSSQSGHNTVSWYQQALGQGPQFIFQYYREEENGRGNFPPRFSGLQFPNYSSELNVNALELDDSALYLCASSPDSDYTEAFFGQGTRLTVV.

This clone came up once. V gene TRBV6-6 combines with J gene TRBJ1-2; D call uncertain. Germline loops: CDR1 MNHNY, CDR2 SVGAGI (reference sequence). Trimming pared 0 bases from V and 8 bases from J, leaving 1 base between. The CDR3 is made up of 10 amino acids. CDR3 sequence: CASSYSGYTF. The CDR3 nucleotides are TGTGCCAGCAGTTACTCGGGCTACACCTTC.

On this clone itself: The sample carries other DNA sequences with the same CDR3. The chain carries TRBV30 and TRBJ1-5; D is unclear. The V end lost 1 base, the J end lost 0 bases, and 4 bases lay between the germline ends. Germline V gene data show CDR1 as GTSNPN and CDR2 as SVGIG (reference sequence). The CDR3 loop spans 13 amino acids. CDR3 residues: CAWSAGSNQPQHF. The CDR3 region has the DNA TGTGCCTGGAGTGCGGGTAGCAATCAGCCCCAGCATTTT. Using reference TRBV30 and TRBJ1-5 for the parts outside the CDR3, the full variable domain is SQTIHQWPATLVQPVGSPLSLECTVEGTSNPNLYWYRQAAGRGLQLLFYSVGIGQISSEVPQNLSASRPQDRQFILSSKKLLLSDSGFYLCAWSAGSNQPQHFGDGTRLSIL.

Written as DNA, the CDR3 is TGCAGCGTTCGGGCTAGCGGGGGCTCGGGATATTTT. It codes for CSVRASGGSGYF. The chain employs TRBV29-1 and TRBJ2-3, with 10 bases aligning to TRBD2. Looked up from germline, CDR1 is SQVTM and CDR2 is ANQGSEA. The CDR3 totals 12 residues. V was pared by 5 bases and J by 15 bases, with 11 bases of the junction left unmatched.

This chain joins TRBV29-1 and TRBJ1-2; D is perhaps TRBD1 (5 bases). CDR1 and CDR2 from the germline V gene are SQVTM and ANQGSEA. V lost 4 bases and J 8 bases, leaving 14 bases between the germline ends. This CDR3 is built from 12 residues. As DNA, the CDR3 is TGCAGCGTTGTCGAGGGGCTGGGAGGCTACACCTTC. Protein product: CSVVEGLGGYTF.

The J gene is TRBJ1-1, the V gene TRBV7-8; D is unclear. Germline V gene data show CDR1 as SGHVS and CDR2 as FQNEAQ. The CDR3 spans 16 residues. V dropped 1 base and J dropped 2 bases, with 14 bases sitting between them. CDR3 coding DNA: TGTGCCAGCAGCTTAGAATCCCTGGGATCAAACACTGAAGCTTTCTTT. Protein product: CASSLESLGSNTEAFF. The entire variable domain, with the rest obtained from reference TRBV7-8 and TRBJ1-1, is as follows: GAGVSQSPRYKVAKRGQDVALRCDPISGHVSLFWYQQALGQGPEFLTYFQNEAQLDKSGLPSDRFFAERPEGSVSTLKIQRTQQEDSAVYLCASSLESLGSNTEAFFGQGTRLTVV.

The chain is built from TRBV7-2 and TRBJ1-2; D remains ambiguous. Germline V CDR1 and CDR2: SGHTA, FQGNSA. The V end lost 1 base, the J end lost 8 bases, and 14 bases lay between the germline ends. This CDR3 is built from 14 residues. CDR3 bases: TGTGCCAGCAGCTTAGATGGACGGACCTTAGGCTACACCTTC. Encoded protein: CASSLDGRTLGYTF.

The genes are TRBV6-5 and TRBJ1-6; 8 positions agree with TRBD1. The CDR3 runs to 14 residues. Trimming removed 6 bases from V and 10 bases from J; junction bases left unmatched: 8. Germline values: CDR1 MNHEY, CDR2 SVGAGI. CDR3 amino acids: CASRIDRGASPLHF. As DNA, the CDR3 is TGTGCCAGCAGAATTGACAGGGGAGCATCACCCCTCCACTTT.

The chain links TRBV29-1 to TRBJ1-1, with D perhaps matching TRBD1 (6 bases). The length of the CDR3 is 14 residues. V was trimmed by 6 bases and J by 3 bases, leaving 17 bases between them. Germline CDR1 reads SQVTM; CDR2 reads ANQGSEA. CDR3 bases: TGCAGCGTCAAGGGGGGGGGCCCCCACACTGAAGCTTTCTTT. It yields the protein CSVKGGGPHTEAFF. Using reference TRBV29-1 and TRBJ1-1 for the parts outside the CDR3, the full variable domain is SAVISQKPSRDICQRGTSLTIQCQVDSQVTMMFWYRQQPGQSLTLIATANQGSEATYESGFVIDKFPISRPNLTFSTLTVSNMSPEDSSIYLCSVKGGGPHTEAFFGQGTRLTVV.

This clone was counted a single time. The V call is TRBV9, the J call TRBJ2-2; the match to TRBD1 covers 7 bases. Germline loops: CDR1 SGDLS, CDR2 YYNGEE. The length of the CDR3 is 16 residues. Trimming removed 2 bases from V and 4 bases from J; junction bases left unmatched: 8. The CDR3 loop reads CASSVGTATSTGELFF. CDR3 coding DNA: TGTGCCAGCAGCGTCGGGACAGCCACCTCCACCGGGGAGCTGTTTTTT.

This chain links TRBV6-5 with TRBJ1-1; D is unresolved. CDR1 and CDR2 (germline): MNHEY, SVGAGI. This CDR3 is built from 15 residues. V was trimmed by 4 bases and J by 0 bases, leaving 12 bases between them. The CDR3 DNA reads TGTGCCAGCAGTTTTGACCGGCGGATGAACACTGAAGCTTTCTTT. Its protein product is CASSFDRRMNTEAFF.

V gene TRBV7-6 combines with J gene TRBJ1-4, with a possible D match to TRBD1 (6 bases). Trimming pared 4 bases from V and 8 bases from J, leaving 14 bases between. Germline CDR1 and CDR2: SGHVS and FNYEAQ. CDR3 length: 14 amino acids. The CDR3 coding sequence is TGTGCCAGCAGCTCCACAGGGTTCGACGAAAAACTGTTTTTT. Its protein is CASSSTGFDEKLFF.

The genes are TRBV5-6 and TRBJ1-2, with a possible D match to TRBD1 (6 bases). The CDR3 has 14 residues. Germline CDR1 and CDR2: SGHDT and YYEEEE. Between the trimmed V and J ends, which lost 4 bases and 4 bases, there was a span of 14 bases. CDR3 DNA: TGTGCCAGCAGCCTGGGACAACTGATCTATGGCTACACCTTC. Translated, it gives CASSLGQLIYGYTF.

CDR3 in DNA: TGTGCCAGCAGCTATAGCCAAGTCCAAGAGACCCAGTACTTC. It codes for CASSYSQVQETQYF. The chain carries TRBV7-9 and TRBJ2-5; D is undetermined. The V and J ends lost 4 bases and 1 base respectively, with 10 bases between them. This CDR3 comprises 14 residues. Germline V gives CDR1 SEHNR, CDR2 FQNEAQ (reference sequence).